The 21 T cell receptor beta chains below come from one sample, sequenced in a study of T cell responses to AZD1222 COVID-19 vaccine. Here immunoSEQ multiplex PCR was the method, and the copy in TCRdb shows in-frame clones only, minus some. This table holds some 92,000 clones, about 90% found once. Sample: peripheral blood, taken on day 0 of AZD1222 vaccination. These TCRs come from an adult in good health.

The chain uses TRBV7-9 and TRBJ2-7; no clear D. Deletions cut 5 bases from V and 3 bases from J, with 11 bases between. Germline values: CDR1 SEHNR, CDR2 FQNEAQ (reference sequence). CDR3 length equals 13 residues. CDR3 DNA sequence: TGTGCCAGCAGCCAAGGGTCCCTCTACGAGCAGTACTTC. It yields the protein CASSQGSLYEQYF.

The rearrangement uses TRBV7-9 and TRBJ2-3; possible D gene TRBD1, 6 bases. Trimming shortened V by 2 bases and J by 4 bases, and 13 bases separated the two germline ends. The CDR3 totals 15 residues. Germline assignment: CDR1 SEHNR and CDR2 FQNEAQ (reference sequence). The CDR3 nucleotides read TGTGCCAGCAGCTTACTCAGGGGTCAGGCAGATACGCAGTATTTT. Translating it yields CASSLLRGQADTQYF. Full variable domain (missing parts from reference TRBV7-9 and TRBJ2-3): DTGVSQNPRHKITKRGQNVTFRCDPISEHNRLYWYRQTLGQGPEFLTYFQNEAQLEKSRLLSDRFSAERPKGSFSTLEIQRTEQGDSAMYLCASSLLRGQADTQYFGPGTRLTVL.

This rearrangement joins TRBV4-1 to TRBJ2-1; 10 nucleotides agree with TRBD2. The V gene end was trimmed by 8 bases and the J gene end by 4 bases; junction bases not matched to a gene: 11. Germline V gene data show CDR1 as MGHRA and CDR2 as YSYEKL. This CDR3 comprises 16 residues. CDR3 sequence: CASRPFLAGAYNEQFF. DNA of the CDR3: TGCGCCAGCCGGCCATTTCTAGCGGGGGCTTACAATGAGCAGTTCTTC.

The chain is built from TRBV24-1 and TRBJ2-3, with 7 positions matching TRBD1. V was clipped by 5 bases and J by 7 bases; unmatched bases: 5. There are 13 residues in the CDR3. Germline loops: CDR1 KGHDR, CDR2 SFDVKD. This CDR3 reads CATSGGGPNTQYF. CDR3 sequence (DNA): TGTGCCACCAGTGGAGGGGGCCCTAATACGCAGTATTTT.

This chain connects TRBV11-3 to TRBJ2-3; D is unresolved. V gave up 1 base and J gave up 6 bases, with 8 bases separating them. The CDR3 runs to 13 residues. Germline CDR1 reads SGHNT; CDR2 reads YENEEA. The CDR3 here is CASSLGVADTQYF. The CDR3 DNA follows: TGTGCCAGCAGCTTAGGAGTGGCGGATACGCAGTATTTT.

The rearrangement links TRBV2 to TRBJ1-4; no reliable D call. CDR3 length: 13 amino acids. Trimming took 11 bases from V and 7 from J, leaving 17 bases between them. Germline CDR1 SNHLY, CDR2 FYNNEI. As DNA, the CDR3 is TGTGCCGCAAGAGAGGGCTTAGGTGAAAAACTGTTTTTT. Amino acid sequence: CAAREGLGEKLFF.

This chain uses TRBV30 with TRBJ1-1, with D perhaps TRBD1 (5 bases). The CDR3 consists of 14 residues. Germline CDR1 and CDR2: GTSNPN and SVGIG (reference sequence). The V end lost 0 bases, the J end lost 4 bases, and 12 bases lay between the germline ends. In nucleotides, the CDR3 is TGTGCCTGGAGTGTACTTAACGGGGGCACTGAAGCTTTCTTT. Translated: CAWSVLNGGTEAFF.

The chain carries TRBV3-1 (or the pseudogene TRBV3-2) and TRBJ2-1; 8 bases line up with TRBD1. This CDR3 spans 16 amino acids. Germline values: CDR1 LGHDT, CDR2 YNNKEL (reference sequence). V lost 6 bases, J lost 5 bases, and 12 bases stayed unmatched. The CDR3 coding sequence is TGTGCCAGCAGAGAAGCAGGGGGCGGACGGAACAATGAGCAGTTCTTC. Its protein is CASREAGGGRNNEQFF.

This clone was detected only once. CDR3 in amino acids: CASSIGTGHTEAFF. The CDR3 nucleotides read TGTGCCAGTAGTATAGGGACAGGACACACTGAAGCTTTCTTT. V usage is TRBV19 and J usage is TRBJ1-1, with 7 bases aligning to TRBD1. The trim removed 1 base at V and 3 bases at J, leaving 2 bases unmatched. Germline loops: CDR1 LNHDA, CDR2 SQIVND (reference sequence). This CDR3 is 14 amino acids long.

This chain links TRBV27 with TRBJ1-4; D might be TRBD1 (5 bases). Trimming removed 8 bases from V and 9 bases from J, with 19 bases in between. Per the germline V gene, CDR1 is MNHEY and CDR2 is SMNVEV (reference sequence). The CDR3 has 14 amino acids. The DNA of the CDR3 is TGTGCCAGCGGGCCAAATCGACAGCGCCAAAAACTGTTTTTT. This sequence encodes CASGPNRQRQKLFF.

This clone was recorded once. V gene TRBV28 combines with J gene TRBJ1-5, with TRBD1 as a possible D gene (6 bases). Germline values: CDR1 MDHEN, CDR2 SYDVKM. The V and J ends lost 5 bases and 2 bases respectively, with 13 bases between them. The CDR3 contains 15 residues. The CDR3 DNA reads as TGTGCCAGCAGTGGGAGGGGGGTCGGCAATCAGCCCCAGCATTTT. Residues: CASSGRGVGNQPQHF. Combining the CDR3 with reference TRBV28 and TRBJ1-5 gives the whole variable domain DVKVTQSSRYLVKRTGEKVFLECVQDMDHENMFWYRQDPGLGLRLIYFSYDVKMKEKGDIPEGYSVSREKKERFSLILESASTNQTSMYLCASSGRGVGNQPQHFGDGTRLSIL.

The chain has TRBV19 and TRBJ1-5, with D perhaps matching TRBD1 (5 bases). V lost 5 bases, J lost 4 bases, and 12 bases lay in between. The germline CDR1 and CDR2 sequences are LNHDA and SQIVND (reference sequence). The CDR3 runs to 14 residues. The CDR3 DNA is TGTGCCAGTAGTTGGGTTGGGGGGAATCAGCCCCAGCATTTT. Protein sequence: CASSWVGGNQPQHF.

This clone was detected once. The chain uses TRBV3-1 (or the pseudogene TRBV3-2) and TRBJ1-2, with 8 bases matching TRBD1. This CDR3 is built from 14 residues. Germline trimming cut 7 bases from V and 2 bases from J; bases unmatched to any gene: 6. The germline V gene encodes CDR1 LGHDT and CDR2 YNNKEL (reference sequence). CDR3 sequence: CASTPTGVNYGYTF. CDR3 nucleotides: TGTGCCAGCACCCCGACAGGGGTGAACTATGGCTACACCTTC.

This chain connects TRBV7-9 to TRBJ1-2; no reliable D call. The CDR3 has 15 residues. V lost 1 base, J lost 4 bases, and 13 bases lay in between. From germline, CDR1 is SEHNR and CDR2 FQNEAQ (reference sequence). As DNA, the CDR3 is TGTGCCAGCAGCTTAGACTCCCGGCAGTTCTATGGCTACACCTTC. Translating it yields CASSLDSRQFYGYTF.

The chain is built from TRBV5-6 and TRBJ1-5, with no clear D. This CDR3 region has 13 residues. Trimming cost V 2 bases and J 2 bases, with 5 bases left between them. Germline V lookup: CDR1 SGHDT, CDR2 YYEEEE. The CDR3, as DNA: TGTGCCAGCAGCTTTATGGGCAATCAGCCCCAGCATTTT. Translating it yields CASSFMGNQPQHF.

The V call is TRBV9, the J call TRBJ1-1; D remains unclear. V gave up 0 bases and J gave up 4 bases, with 10 bases separating them. The germline CDR1 and CDR2 sequences are SGDLS and YYNGEE. The CDR3 runs 14 residues. The CDR3 here is CASSVDGERTEAFF. In DNA, the CDR3 is TGTGCCAGCAGCGTAGACGGGGAACGCACTGAAGCTTTCTTT.

The chain employs TRBV5-6 and TRBJ1-1, with TRBD1 matching over 7 bases. The CDR3 runs to 15 residues. Germline CDR1 reads SGHDT; CDR2 reads YYEEEE. V lost 4 bases and J lost 0; bases outside the gene matches: 6. CDR3 amino acids: CASSGMTGLNTEAFF. The CDR3 DNA reads TGTGCCAGCAGCGGGATGACAGGGCTGAACACTGAAGCTTTCTTT. Together with reference TRBV5-6 and TRBJ1-1, the CDR3 gives the full variable domain: DAGVTQSPTHLIKTRGQQVTLRCSPKSGHDTVSWYQQALGQGPQFIFQYYEEEERQRGNFPDRFSGHQFPNYSSELNVNALLLGDSALYLCASSGMTGLNTEAFFGQGTRLTVV.

The chain has TRBV5-4 and TRBJ2-6; D uncertain. Germline CDR1 reads SGHNT; CDR2 reads YYREEE (reference sequence). V was clipped by 4 bases and J by 2 bases, with 10 bases between them. This CDR3 is 15 amino acids long. Here the CDR3 reads CASSPRDAGANVLTF. The CDR3 bases are TGTGCCAGCAGCCCCCGAGACGCTGGGGCCAACGTCCTGACTTTC.

The V and J genes are TRBV6-5 and TRBJ2-7; D is unresolved. CDR1 and CDR2 (germline): MNHEY, SVGAGI. The CDR3 totals 10 residues. V lost 8 bases and J lost 3, with 5 bases in between. CDR3 sequence: CASSDYEQYF. The CDR3 DNA sequence: TGTGCCAGCTCTGACTACGAGCAGTACTTC.

The rearrangement links TRBV20-1 to TRBJ1-4; tentative D call: TRBD1 (6 bases). Germline CDR1 and CDR2: DFQATT and SNEGSKA (reference sequence). This CDR3 spans 11 amino acids. The CDR3 DNA follows: TGCTCAGGGGTGACTAATGAAAAACTGTTTTTT. It codes for CSGVTNEKLFF.

CDR3 region: CASSQVNGLGGYTF. CDR3 coding DNA: TGCGCCAGCAGCCAGGTGAACGGCCTCGGTGGCTACACCTTC. This chain joins TRBV4-1 and TRBJ1-2; no clear D gene. This CDR3 is built from 14 residues. Germline CDR1 is MGHRA and CDR2 is YSYEKL. V was trimmed by 3 bases and J by 7 bases, leaving 15 bases between them.